These T cell receptor beta chains were read from a single sample in a study of Ad26.COV2.S vaccination and SARS-CoV-2 variants. TCRdb's table, derived via immunoSEQ multiplex PCR, lists solely in-frame clones and lacks some. Here the sample spans about 320,000 clones, roughly 86% being singletons. The source material was peripheral blood, sampled in a trial of Ad26.COV2.S vaccine versus placebo. The receptors originated from a person between 18 and 65 years old who received the Ad26.COV2.S COVID-19 vaccine or a placebo. Each CDR3 is given with its conserved first and last residue. A D gene is named only where the DNA matches it firmly. Size is stated for part of the rows, as once, few or many counts, or as a class when the clone is expanded.

D gene: .; V gene: TRBV11-3; J gene: TRBJ2-7; clone size: .; CDR3 protein: CASSLAPPGLFSYEQYF; CDR3 DNA: TGTGCCAGCAGCTTAGCCCCCCCAGGCCTGTTCTCCTACGAGCAGTACTTC
D gene: .; V gene: TRBV5-1; J gene: TRBJ1-3; clone size: .; CDR3 protein: CASSPSRDGNTIYF; CDR3 DNA: TGCGCCAGCAGCCCCTCGAGGGACGGAAACACCATATATTTT
D gene: .; V gene: TRBV9; J gene: TRBJ2-1; clone size: .; CDR3 protein: CASSRGNEQFF; CDR3 DNA: TGTGCCAGCAGCAGGGGGAATGAGCAGTTCTTC
D gene: .; V gene: TRBV5-1; J gene: TRBJ2-7; clone size: .; CDR3 protein: CASSPGLGQLFEQYF; CDR3 DNA: TGCGCCAGCAGCCCTGGCCTTGGACAGTTGTTCGAGCAGTACTTC
D gene: .; V gene: TRBV18; J gene: TRBJ1-4; clone size: .; CDR3 protein: CASSTRPMGEINEKLFF; CDR3 DNA: TGTGCCAGCTCAACGCGTCCTATGGGGGAGATTAATGAAAAACTGTTTTTT
D gene: TRBD1; V gene: TRBV5-8; J gene: TRBJ1-2; clone size: .; CDR3 protein: CASSIGQGITYGYTF; CDR3 DNA: TGTGCCAGCAGCATAGGACAGGGAATCACCTATGGCTACACCTTC
D gene: TRBD1; V gene: TRBV4-1; J gene: TRBJ1-2; clone size: .; CDR3 protein: CASSQDPGTGFGYTF; CDR3 DNA: TGCGCCAGCAGCCAAGACCCCGGGACAGGGTTTGGCTACACCTTC
D gene: .; V gene: TRBV20-1; J gene: TRBJ1-5; clone size: .; CDR3 protein: CSASEQGNQPQHF; CDR3 DNA: TGCAGTGCTAGTGAACAGGGCAATCAGCCCCAGCATTTT
D gene: .; V gene: TRBV7-2; J gene: TRBJ1-1; clone size: .; CDR3 protein: CASSFTLNTEAFF; CDR3 DNA: TGTGCCAGCAGCTTCACCCTGAACACTGAAGCTTTCTTT
D gene: TRBD1; V gene: TRBV6-5; J gene: TRBJ1-5; clone size: .; CDR3 protein: CASTRQGNQPQHF; CDR3 DNA: TGTGCCAGCACCCGACAGGGGAATCAGCCCCAGCATTTT
D gene: TRBD1; V gene: TRBV15; J gene: TRBJ2-5; clone size: once; CDR3 protein: CATNDPRDRGRETQYF; CDR3 DNA: TGTGCCACCAACGATCCCCGGGACAGGGGGCGAGAGACCCAGTACTTC
D gene: TRBD1; V gene: TRBV7-9; J gene: TRBJ1-5; clone size: few; CDR3 protein: CASSRDRVGNQPQHF; CDR3 DNA: TGTGCCAGCAGCCGCGACAGGGTTGGCAATCAGCCCCAGCATTTT
D gene: TRBD2; V gene: TRBV6-5; J gene: TRBJ2-7; clone size: .; CDR3 protein: CASRERDLNSYEQYF; CDR3 DNA: TGTGCCAGCAGAGAGCGGGACTTAAACTCCTACGAGCAGTACTTC
D gene: TRBD1; V gene: TRBV6-5; J gene: TRBJ1-5; clone size: .; CDR3 protein: CASSSEGQINQPQHF; CDR3 DNA: TGTGCCAGCAGCTCTGAGGGACAGATCAATCAGCCCCAGCATTTT
D gene: .; V gene: TRBV25-1; J gene: TRBJ2-1; clone size: once; CDR3 protein: CASSEYREGRNEQFF; CDR3 DNA: TGTGCCAGCAGTGAATACAGGGAAGGGCGCAATGAGCAGTTCTTC
D gene: .; V gene: TRBV30; J gene: TRBJ1-3; clone size: .; CDR3 protein: CAWRGDGYSGNTIYF; CDR3 DNA: TGTGCCTGGAGGGGGGACGGCTACTCTGGAAACACCATATATTTT
D gene: TRBD2; V gene: TRBV19; J gene: TRBJ2-7; clone size: .; CDR3 protein: CASREGGGRTYEQYF; CDR3 DNA: TGTGCCAGTAGAGAAGGCGGGGGGAGGACCTACGAGCAGTACTTC
D gene: .; V gene: TRBV9; J gene: TRBJ2-4; clone size: .; CDR3 protein: CASSVDSGAVNDIQYF; CDR3 DNA: TGTGCCAGCAGCGTAGACTCCGGGGCGGTAAATGACATTCAGTACTTC
D gene: .; V gene: TRBV15; J gene: TRBJ1-2; clone size: .; CDR3 protein: CATSRELVGGYTF; CDR3 DNA: TGTGCCACCAGCAGAGAGTTGGTCGGGGGCTACACCTTC
D gene: .; V gene: TRBV19; J gene: TRBJ2-1; clone size: .; CDR3 protein: CASSYQVYSYNEQFF; CDR3 DNA: TGTGCCAGTAGTTACCAGGTGTACTCCTACAATGAGCAGTTCTTC
D gene: .; V gene: TRBV6-5; J gene: TRBJ2-1; clone size: .; CDR3 protein: CASSSLGTTYNEQFF; CDR3 DNA: TGTGCCAGCAGTTCCCTAGGGACCACCTACAATGAGCAGTTCTTC
D gene: .; V gene: TRBV18; J gene: TRBJ2-2; clone size: once; CDR3 protein: CASTSYTGELFF; CDR3 DNA: TGTGCCAGCACCTCTTATACCGGGGAGCTGTTTTTT
D gene: .; V gene: TRBV6-5; J gene: TRBJ2-1; clone size: .; CDR3 protein: CASREIQSSYNEQFF; CDR3 DNA: TGTGCCAGCAGAGAGATCCAGAGCTCCTACAATGAGCAGTTCTTC
D gene: .; V gene: TRBV7-2; J gene: TRBJ1-1; clone size: .; CDR3 protein: CASSLQGRSEAFF; CDR3 DNA: TGTGCCAGCAGCTTACAGGGGAGGTCTGAAGCTTTCTTT
D gene: .; V gene: TRBV12-1; J gene: TRBJ1-3; clone size: .; CDR3 protein: CASSSEGQGNSGNTIYF; CDR3 DNA: TGTGCCAGCAGCTCTGAAGGACAGGGGAACTCTGGAAACACCATATATTTT
D gene: .; V gene: TRBV24-1; J gene: TRBJ1-2; clone size: .; CDR3 protein: CATSDFPSFFYTF; CDR3 DNA: TGTGCCACCAGTGATTTTCCCAGTTTCTTCTACACCTTC
D gene: .; V gene: TRBV7-2; J gene: TRBJ1-2; clone size: once; CDR3 protein: CASSFAGTRGYTF; CDR3 DNA: TGTGCCAGCAGCTTCGCCGGGACTAGGGGCTACACCTTC
D gene: .; V gene: TRBV15; J gene: TRBJ2-3; clone size: .; CDR3 protein: CATSRPTDTQYF; CDR3 DNA: TGTGCCACCAGCAGACCGACAGATACGCAGTATTTT
D gene: .; V gene: TRBV5-4; J gene: TRBJ2-5; clone size: .; CDR3 protein: CASRPGQIPQETQYF; CDR3 DNA: TGTGCCAGCAGACCTGGACAGATTCCCCAAGAGACCCAGTACTTC
D gene: TRBD2; V gene: TRBV4-1; J gene: TRBJ2-5; clone size: few; CDR3 protein: CASSPASGAVPYRLWETQYF; CDR3 DNA: TGCGCCAGCAGCCCCGCTAGCGGGGCCGTCCCTTATCGGCTTTGGGAGACCCAGTACTTC
D gene: .; V gene: TRBV15; J gene: TRBJ2-1; clone size: .; CDR3 protein: CATSRDGGGSYNEQFF; CDR3 DNA: TGTGCCACCAGCAGAGATGGGGGCGGTTCCTACAATGAGCAGTTCTTC
D gene: .; V gene: TRBV5-1; J gene: TRBJ2-5; clone size: once; CDR3 protein: CASSLMGETQYF; CDR3 DNA: TGCGCCAGCAGCTTGATGGGGGAGACCCAGTACTTC
D gene: TRBD1; V gene: TRBV18; J gene: TRBJ1-1; clone size: .; CDR3 protein: CASSPQGAGNTEAFF; CDR3 DNA: TGTGCCAGCTCACCACAGGGGGCCGGGAACACTGAAGCTTTCTTT
D gene: TRBD1; V gene: TRBV4-1; J gene: TRBJ2-2; clone size: .; CDR3 protein: CASSQDRTGVTTGELFF; CDR3 DNA: TGCGCCAGCAGCCAAGATAGGACAGGGGTTACCACCGGGGAGCTGTTTTTT
D gene: TRBD2; V gene: TRBV7-2; J gene: TRBJ2-1; clone size: once; CDR3 protein: CASSLASGGAYEQFF; CDR3 DNA: TGTGCCAGCAGCTTGGCTAGCGGGGGGGCCTATGAGCAGTTCTTC
D gene: TRBD2; V gene: TRBV7-9; J gene: TRBJ2-2; clone size: once; CDR3 protein: CASSAAGTTNTGELFF; CDR3 DNA: TGTGCCAGCAGCGCAGCCGGGACTACGAACACCGGGGAGCTGTTTTTT
D gene: .; V gene: TRBV11-1; J gene: TRBJ2-7; clone size: .; CDR3 protein: CASSRRSRPQAHEQYF; CDR3 DNA: TGTGCCAGCAGCAGAAGATCCCGGCCACAGGCCCACGAGCAGTACTTC
D gene: .; V gene: TRBV5-6; J gene: TRBJ2-1; clone size: .; CDR3 protein: CASSLVGRTYNEQFF; CDR3 DNA: TGTGCCAGCAGCTTGGTGGGTCGCACCTACAATGAGCAGTTCTTC
D gene: .; V gene: TRBV30; J gene: TRBJ2-7; clone size: few; CDR3 protein: CAWTHTGTILYEQYF; CDR3 DNA: TGTGCCTGGACTCACACCGGGACAATTCTCTACGAGCAGTACTTC
D gene: TRBD1; V gene: TRBV7-2; J gene: TRBJ2-1; clone size: .; CDR3 protein: CASSADRASYNEQFF; CDR3 DNA: TGTGCCAGCAGCGCCGACAGGGCATCCTACAATGAGCAGTTCTTC
D gene: .; V gene: TRBV27; J gene: TRBJ1-5; clone size: once; CDR3 protein: CASSLSTGGNQPQHF; CDR3 DNA: TGTGCCAGCAGTTTATCTACGGGGGGCAATCAGCCCCAGCATTTT
D gene: .; V gene: TRBV11-2; J gene: TRBJ1-1; clone size: .; CDR3 protein: CASSLEQINTEAFF; CDR3 DNA: TGTGCCAGCAGCTTAGAACAGATTAACACTGAAGCTTTCTTT
D gene: .; V gene: TRBV6-5; J gene: TRBJ1-1; clone size: .; CDR3 protein: CASIRTSNTEAFF; CDR3 DNA: TGTGCCAGCATCAGGACATCGAACACTGAAGCTTTCTTT
D gene: TRBD2; V gene: TRBV3-1/TRBV3-2; J gene: TRBJ2-7; clone size: once; CDR3 protein: CASSPGLAHQYF; CDR3 DNA: TGTGCCAGCAGCCCCGGACTAGCACATCAGTACTTC
D gene: .; V gene: TRBV20-1; J gene: TRBJ1-2; clone size: .; CDR3 protein: CSASMGKYGYTF; CDR3 DNA: TGCAGTGCTAGTATGGGGAAATATGGCTACACCTTC
D gene: .; V gene: TRBV5-1; J gene: TRBJ2-7; clone size: .; CDR3 protein: CASSLGRGQYDEQYF; CDR3 DNA: TGCGCCAGCAGCTTGGGACGGGGGCAATACGACGAGCAGTACTTC
D gene: TRBD2; V gene: TRBV5-1; J gene: TRBJ2-5; clone size: few; CDR3 protein: CASSLRLAGVETQYF; CDR3 DNA: TGCGCCAGCAGCCTTCGACTAGCGGGGGTTGAGACCCAGTACTTC
D gene: .; V gene: TRBV5-4; J gene: TRBJ1-6; clone size: .; CDR3 protein: CASSGRDSPLHF; CDR3 DNA: TGTGCCAGCAGCGGTAGGGACTCACCCCTCCACTTT
D gene: .; V gene: TRBV7-8; J gene: TRBJ2-5; clone size: .; CDR3 protein: CASSSRQTQETQYF; CDR3 DNA: TGTGCCAGCAGCTCCAGACAGACCCAAGAGACCCAGTACTTC
D gene: .; V gene: TRBV27; J gene: TRBJ2-1; clone size: .; CDR3 protein: CASSKVLFNSYNEQFF; CDR3 DNA: TGTGCCAGCAGTAAGGTACTTTTCAACTCCTACAATGAGCAGTTCTTC
D gene: TRBD1; V gene: TRBV19; J gene: TRBJ2-7; clone size: .; CDR3 protein: CASSAGTASYEQYF; CDR3 DNA: TGTGCCAGTAGCGCCGGGACAGCATCCTACGAGCAGTACTTC